This T cell receptor (beta chain) was recorded in a study of human T cells and chemical hapten exposure. About the research overall: Patients got weekly scalp diphenylcyclopropenone doses over the approximately 24-week study. Slight volume differences across pooled libraries mainly accounted for varying per-sample TCR yields.

Findings of the study overall: Expanded TCR sets contained significantly more large CDR3 similarity clusters than controls.

The table lists this clonotype with many counts. Its antigen is unidentified. As for time point: patch test 2, 6 weeks after DPC sensitization. This sample's treatment: therapeutic diphenylcyclopropenone sensitization with weekly scalp DPC. Each CDR3 protein gets one entry after TCRdb re-called the RACE reads with MiXCR. This table holds roughly 380,000 distinct CDR3 sequences, about 6% found once. The specimen comprised whole blood, sampled in connection with sensitization to the hapten diphenylcyclopropenone (DPC). This TCR came from a woman under 30 with alopecia areata. Some clones in this sample may be carry-over from other donors' samples.

DNA of the CDR3: TGCAGCGTTGACCGCCTTAGCACAGATACGCAGTATTTT. Its translation: CSVDRLSTDTQYF. The chain employs TRBV29-1 and TRBJ2-3; D is uncertain. Germline values: CDR1 SQVTM, CDR2 ANQGSEA. The CDR3 is made up of 13 amino acids. Trimming cost V 3 bases and J 0 bases, with 7 bases left between them.